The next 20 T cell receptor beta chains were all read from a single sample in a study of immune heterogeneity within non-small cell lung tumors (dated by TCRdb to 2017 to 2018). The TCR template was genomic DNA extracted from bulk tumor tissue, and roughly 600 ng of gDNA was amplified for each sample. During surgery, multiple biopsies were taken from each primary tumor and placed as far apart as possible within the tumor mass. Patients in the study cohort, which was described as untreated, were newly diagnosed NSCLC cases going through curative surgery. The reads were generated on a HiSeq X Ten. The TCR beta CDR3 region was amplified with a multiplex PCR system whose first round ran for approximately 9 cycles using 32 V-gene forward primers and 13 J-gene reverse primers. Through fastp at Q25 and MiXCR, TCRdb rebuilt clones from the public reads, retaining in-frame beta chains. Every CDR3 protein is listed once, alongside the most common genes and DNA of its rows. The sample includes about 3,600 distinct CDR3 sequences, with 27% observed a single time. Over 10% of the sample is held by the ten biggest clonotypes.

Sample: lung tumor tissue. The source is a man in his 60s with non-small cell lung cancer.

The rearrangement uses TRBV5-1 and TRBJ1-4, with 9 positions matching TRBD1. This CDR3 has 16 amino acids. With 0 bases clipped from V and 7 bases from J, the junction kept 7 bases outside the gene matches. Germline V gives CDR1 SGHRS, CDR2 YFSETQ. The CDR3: CASSLEQGARTEKLFF. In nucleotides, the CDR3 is TGCGCCAGCAGCTTGGAACAGGGGGCGCGAACTGAAAAACTGTTTTTT.

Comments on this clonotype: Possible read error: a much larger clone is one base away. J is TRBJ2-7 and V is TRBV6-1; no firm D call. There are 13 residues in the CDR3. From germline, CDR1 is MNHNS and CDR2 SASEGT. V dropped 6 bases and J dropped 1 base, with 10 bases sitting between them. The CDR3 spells CASRPVPSYEQYF. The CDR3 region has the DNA TGTGCCAGCAGGCCTGTCCCTTCCTACGAGCAGTACTTC.

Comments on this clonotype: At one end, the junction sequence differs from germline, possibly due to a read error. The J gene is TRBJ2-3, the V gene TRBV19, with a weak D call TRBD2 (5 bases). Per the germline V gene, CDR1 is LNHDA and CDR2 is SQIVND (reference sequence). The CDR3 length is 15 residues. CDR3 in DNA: TGTGCCAGTAGTATTCAAGGAGGTAGCACAGATACGGAGTATTTT. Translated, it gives CASSIQGGSTDTEYF.

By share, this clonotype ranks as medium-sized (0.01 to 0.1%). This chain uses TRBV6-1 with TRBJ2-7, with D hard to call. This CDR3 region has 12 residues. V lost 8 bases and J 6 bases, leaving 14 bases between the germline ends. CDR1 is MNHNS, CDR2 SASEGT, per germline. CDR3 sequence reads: CASFGNFVEQYF. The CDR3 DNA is TGTGCCAGCTTCGGAAATTTCGTCGAGCAGTACTTC.

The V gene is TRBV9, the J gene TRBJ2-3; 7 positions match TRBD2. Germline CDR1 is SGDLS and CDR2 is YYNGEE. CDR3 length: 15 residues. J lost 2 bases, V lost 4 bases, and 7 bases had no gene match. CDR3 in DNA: TGTGCCAGCAGCCCGAGCGGGACTAACACAGATACGCAGTATTTT. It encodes CASSPSGTNTDTQYF.

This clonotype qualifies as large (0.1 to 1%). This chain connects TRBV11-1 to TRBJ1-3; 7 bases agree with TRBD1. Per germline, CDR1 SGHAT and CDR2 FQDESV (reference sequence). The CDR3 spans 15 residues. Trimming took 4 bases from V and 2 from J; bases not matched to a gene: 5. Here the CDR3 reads CASSSRTGTGNTIYF. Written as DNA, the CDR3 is TGTGCCAGCAGCTCTAGGACAGGCACTGGAAACACCATATATTTT.

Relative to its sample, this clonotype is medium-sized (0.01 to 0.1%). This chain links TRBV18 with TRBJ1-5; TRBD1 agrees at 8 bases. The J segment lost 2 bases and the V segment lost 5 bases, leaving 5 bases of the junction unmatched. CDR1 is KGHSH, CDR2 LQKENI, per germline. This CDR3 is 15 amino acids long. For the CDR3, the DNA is TGTGCCAGCTCAGCGGACAGGGCCGGCAATCAGCCCCAGCATTTT. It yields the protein CASSADRAGNQPQHF.

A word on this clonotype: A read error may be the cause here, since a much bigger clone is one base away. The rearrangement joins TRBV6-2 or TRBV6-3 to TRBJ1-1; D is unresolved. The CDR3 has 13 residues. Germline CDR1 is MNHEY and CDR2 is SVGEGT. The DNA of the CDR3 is TGTGCCAGAAGTTTCAGGAAGAACACTGAAGCTTTCTTT. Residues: CARSFRKNTEAFF.

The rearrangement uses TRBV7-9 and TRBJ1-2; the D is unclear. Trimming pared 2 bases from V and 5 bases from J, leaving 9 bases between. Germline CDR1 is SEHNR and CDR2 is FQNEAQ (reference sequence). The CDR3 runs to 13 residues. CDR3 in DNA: TGTGCCAGCAGCTTATTTGAGGGTTATGGCTACACCTTC. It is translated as CASSLFEGYGYTF.

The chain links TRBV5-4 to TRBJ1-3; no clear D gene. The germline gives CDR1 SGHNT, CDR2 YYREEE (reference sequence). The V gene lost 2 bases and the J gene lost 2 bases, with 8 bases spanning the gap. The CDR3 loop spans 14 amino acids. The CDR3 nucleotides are TGTGCCAGCAGCTTAAGCGGGACTGGAAACACCATATATTTT. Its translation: CASSLSGTGNTIYF. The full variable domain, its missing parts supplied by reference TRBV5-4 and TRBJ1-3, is ETGVTQSPTHLIKTRGQQVTLRCSSQSGHNTVSWYQQALGQGPQFIFQYYREEENGRGNFPPRFSGLQFPNYSSELNVNALELDDSALYLCASSLSGTGNTIYFGEGSWLTVV.

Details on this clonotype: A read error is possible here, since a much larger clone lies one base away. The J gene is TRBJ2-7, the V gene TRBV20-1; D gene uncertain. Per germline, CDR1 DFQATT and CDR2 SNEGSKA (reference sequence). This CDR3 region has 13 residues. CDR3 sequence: CSAREDRPYELYF. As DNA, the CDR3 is TGCAGTGCCCGAGAGGACCGACCCTACGAGCTGTACTTC.

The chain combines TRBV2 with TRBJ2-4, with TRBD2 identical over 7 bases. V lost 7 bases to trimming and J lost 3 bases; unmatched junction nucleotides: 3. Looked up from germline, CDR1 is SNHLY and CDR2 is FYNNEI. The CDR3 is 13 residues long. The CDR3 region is CASIGEGKNIQYF. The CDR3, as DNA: TGTGCCAGCATAGGGGAGGGCAAAAACATTCAGTACTTC.

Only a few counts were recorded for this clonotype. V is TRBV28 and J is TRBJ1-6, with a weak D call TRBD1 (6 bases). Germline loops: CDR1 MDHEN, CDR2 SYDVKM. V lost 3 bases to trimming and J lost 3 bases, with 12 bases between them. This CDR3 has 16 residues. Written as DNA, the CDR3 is TGTGCCAGCAGTTTGAGGGGGGATTTCTATAATTCACCCCTCCACTTT. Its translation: CASSLRGDFYNSPLHF. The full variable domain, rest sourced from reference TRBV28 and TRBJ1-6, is DVKVTQSSRYLVKRTGEKVFLECVQDMDHENMFWYRQDPGLGLRLIYFSYDVKMKEKGDIPEGYSVSREKKERFSLILESASTNQTSMYLCASSLRGDFYNSPLHFGNGTRLTVT.

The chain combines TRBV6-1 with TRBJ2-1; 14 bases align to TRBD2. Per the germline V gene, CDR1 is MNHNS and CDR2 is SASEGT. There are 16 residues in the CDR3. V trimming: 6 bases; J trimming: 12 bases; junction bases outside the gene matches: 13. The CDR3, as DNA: TGTGCCAGCAGGAATACGGGACTAGCGGGAGCGATTGGGCAGTTCTTC. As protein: CASRNTGLAGAIGQFF.

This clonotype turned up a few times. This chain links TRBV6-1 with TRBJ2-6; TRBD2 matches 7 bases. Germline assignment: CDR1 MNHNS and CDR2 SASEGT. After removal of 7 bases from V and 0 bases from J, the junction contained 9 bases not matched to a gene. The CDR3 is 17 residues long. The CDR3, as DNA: TGTGCCAGCACCAGTCGGGCGGGAGTCTCTGGGGCCAACGTCCTGACTTTC. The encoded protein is CASTSRAGVSGANVLTF.

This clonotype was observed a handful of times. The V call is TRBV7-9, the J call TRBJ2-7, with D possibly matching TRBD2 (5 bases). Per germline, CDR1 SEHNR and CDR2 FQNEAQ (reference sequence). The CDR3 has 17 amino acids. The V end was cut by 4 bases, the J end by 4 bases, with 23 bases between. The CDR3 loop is CASSSTLLEREEYEQYF. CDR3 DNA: TGTGCCAGCAGCTCGACCTTACTAGAACGGGAAGAATACGAGCAGTACTTC. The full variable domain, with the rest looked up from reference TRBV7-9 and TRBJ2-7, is DTGVSQNPRHKITKRGQNVTFRCDPISEHNRLYWYRQTLGQGPEFLTYFQNEAQLEKSRLLSDRFSAERPKGSFSTLEIQRTEQGDSAMYLCASSSTLLEREEYEQYFGPGTRLTVT.

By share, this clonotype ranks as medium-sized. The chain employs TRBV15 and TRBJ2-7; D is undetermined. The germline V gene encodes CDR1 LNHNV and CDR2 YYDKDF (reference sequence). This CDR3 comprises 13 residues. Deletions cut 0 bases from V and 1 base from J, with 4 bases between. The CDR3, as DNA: TGTGCCACCAGCAGAGATTTGTCCTACGAGCAGTACTTC. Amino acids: CATSRDLSYEQYF.

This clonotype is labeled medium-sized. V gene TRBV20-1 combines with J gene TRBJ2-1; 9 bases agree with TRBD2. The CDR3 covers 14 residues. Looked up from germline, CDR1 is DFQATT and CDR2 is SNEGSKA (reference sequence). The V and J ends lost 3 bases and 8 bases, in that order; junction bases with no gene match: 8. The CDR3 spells CSASLLAGSHEQFF. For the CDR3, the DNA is TGCAGTGCTAGTCTGCTAGCGGGATCCCATGAGCAGTTCTTC.

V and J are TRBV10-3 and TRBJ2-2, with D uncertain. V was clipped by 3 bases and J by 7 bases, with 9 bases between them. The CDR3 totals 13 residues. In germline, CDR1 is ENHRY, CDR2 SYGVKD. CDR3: CAISETYNGELFF. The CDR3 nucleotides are TGTGCCATCAGTGAAACTTACAACGGGGAGCTGTTTTTT.

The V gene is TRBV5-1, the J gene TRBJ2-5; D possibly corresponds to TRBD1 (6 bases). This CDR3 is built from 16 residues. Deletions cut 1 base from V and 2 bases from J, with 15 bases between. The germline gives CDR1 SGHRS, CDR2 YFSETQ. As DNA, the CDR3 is TGCGCCAGCAGCTTGATCCCGACAGGCTTACAAGAGACCCAGTACTTC. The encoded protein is CASSLIPTGLQETQYF. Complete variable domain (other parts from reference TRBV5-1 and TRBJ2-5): KAGVTQTPRYLIKTRGQQVTLSCSPISGHRSVSWYQQTPGQGLQFLFEYFSETQRNKGNFPGRFSGRQFSNSRSEMNVSTLELGDSALYLCASSLIPTGLQETQYFGPGTRLLVL.